This T cell receptor (beta chain) derives from a study of blood T cell repertoires in COVID-19. Study overall: Italy, Spain and the United States were the sources of the convalescent and acute COVID-19 samples. Sources were T cells, B-cell-depleted T cells, or PBMCs; the material itself was cDNA or gDNA.

Sequencing used immunoSEQ multiplex PCR; TCRdb keeps in-frame clones, though not all of them. Of 300,000 to 400,000 clones in the sample, around 88% were seen once. This TCR was recovered from a man aged 30 to 45 with active or convalescent COVID-19. Sequences were obtained from peripheral blood.

This chain's CDR3 is CASSRLPPYNEQFF. For the CDR3, the DNA is TGTGCCAGTAGTAGACTTCCGCCCTACAATGAGCAGTTCTTC. The chain carries TRBV19 and TRBJ2-1; D is uncertain. Germline V gene sequence: CDR1 LNHDA, CDR2 SQIVND (reference sequence). The ends were cut back, 4 bases at V and 2 bases at J, with 9 bases in the middle. This CDR3 spans 14 amino acids.